This T cell receptor (beta chain) was captured in a study of T cells after yellow fever vaccination. TCRdb redid the calling of the 5' RACE reads with MiXCR, one entry per CDR3 protein. This table holds about 150,000 distinct CDR3 sequences, approximately 6.2% found once. CDR3 length: 17 residues. Germline CDR1 and CDR2: SGHRS and YFSETQ. The junction had 10 bases not matched to a gene; V was cut back by 0 bases and J by 7 bases. The sequence derives from a man aged 18 to 29 who received the YFV17D yellow fever vaccine. The source was CD4+ T cells sorted from PBMCs, collected on the day of the first yellow fever vaccination. The genes are TRBV5-1 and TRBJ2-1; 10 positions agree with TRBD2. The CDR3 nucleotides are TGCGCCAGCAGCTTGGCCCTCCTAGCGGGGGTCTATAATGAGCAGTTCTTC. As protein: CASSLALLAGVYNEQFF.